This TCR beta chain was captured by sequencing in a study of blood T cell repertoires in COVID-19. The overall study: The analysed material was cDNA or gDNA that came from T cells, B-cell-depleted T cells, or PBMCs.

TCRdb's copy holds only in-frame clones and misses some; the assay was immunoSEQ multiplex PCR. The sample carries roughly 500,000 clones, approximately 90% recorded once. CDR3 size: 16 residues. Participants' reported clinical history set cohort assignment. There are a few counts of this clone. The chain couples TRBV12-1 to TRBJ2-7; the D call of TRBD1 is as the table states it, not checked on the DNA. TRBV12-1 is reported as a pseudogene. The sequence derives from a woman aged 60 to 75 who had recovered from COVID-19. Specimen: PBMCs or T cells enriched from blood (not recorded which). The CDR3 sequence: CASSFAPQGSSYEQYF. The CDR3 nucleotides are TGTGCCAGCAGCTTTGCCCCACAGGGTAGCTCCTACGAGCAGTACTTC.